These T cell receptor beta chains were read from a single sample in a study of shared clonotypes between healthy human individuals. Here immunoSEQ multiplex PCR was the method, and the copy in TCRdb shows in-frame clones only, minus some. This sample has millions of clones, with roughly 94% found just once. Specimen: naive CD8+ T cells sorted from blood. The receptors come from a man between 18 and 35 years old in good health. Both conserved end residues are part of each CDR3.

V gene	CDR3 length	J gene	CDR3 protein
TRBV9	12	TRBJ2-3	CASSEEGDTQYF
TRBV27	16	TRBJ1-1	CASSLRAGSVNTEAFF
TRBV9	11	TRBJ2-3	CAPTWGNTQYF
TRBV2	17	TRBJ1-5	CASSPRQGFYSNQPQHF
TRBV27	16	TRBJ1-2	CASSPTPTGPIYGYTF
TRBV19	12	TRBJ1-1	CASRQGETEAFF
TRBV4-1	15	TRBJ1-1	CASSQVQAAYTEAFF
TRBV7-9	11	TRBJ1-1	CASSLSTEAFF
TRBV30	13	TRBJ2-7	CAWSWDRTYEQYF
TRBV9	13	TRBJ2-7	CASSGVGGPAQYF
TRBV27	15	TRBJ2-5	CATQTGQGISETQYF
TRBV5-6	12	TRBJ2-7	CASSFWAYEQYF
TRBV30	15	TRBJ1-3	CAWSWGGSSGNTIYF
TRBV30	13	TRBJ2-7	CAWSSLAAYEQYF
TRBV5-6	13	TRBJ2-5	CASSLRGTDSEYF
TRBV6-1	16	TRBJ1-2	CASSEATEGFHYGYTF
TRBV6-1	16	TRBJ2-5	CASSELAGGLPETQYF
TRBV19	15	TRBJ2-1	CASSISGGLYNEQFF
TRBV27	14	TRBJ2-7	CASSIQGAAYEQYF
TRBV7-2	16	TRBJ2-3	CASGKITGDSTDTQYF
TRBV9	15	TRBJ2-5	CASSVDGHFQETQYF
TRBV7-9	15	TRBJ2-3	CASSPRTGVTDTQYF
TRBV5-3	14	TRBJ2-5	CARSPPQVQETQYF
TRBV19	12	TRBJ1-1	CASSFIGAEAFF
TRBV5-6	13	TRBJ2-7	CASSLGSVYEQYF
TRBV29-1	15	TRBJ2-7	CSVELAGQSSYEQYF
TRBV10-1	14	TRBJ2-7	CASSEGEGNYEQYF
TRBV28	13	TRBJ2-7	CASSSTGLYEQYF
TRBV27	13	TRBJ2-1	CASSLLAGGEQFF
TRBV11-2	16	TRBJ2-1	CASSLGLAGGLGEQFF
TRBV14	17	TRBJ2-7	CASSQSRPFSGSYEQYF
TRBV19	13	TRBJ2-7	CASSGGQGYEQYF
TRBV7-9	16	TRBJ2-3	CASSPLRLAGIDTQYF
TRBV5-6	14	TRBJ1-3	CASSLGDSGNTIYF
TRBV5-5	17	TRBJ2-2	CASSWGLAGGGTGELFF
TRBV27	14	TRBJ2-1	CASTLAGGIDEQFF
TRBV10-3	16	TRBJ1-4	CATWDAGLGGREKLFF
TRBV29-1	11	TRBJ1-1	CSAGGYTEAFF
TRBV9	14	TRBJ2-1	CASSVETEIDEQFF
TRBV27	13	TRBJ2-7	CASSLEYPYEQYF
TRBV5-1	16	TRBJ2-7	CASRPLAGGPPREQYF
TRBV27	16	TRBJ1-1	CASSLSPGAGGTEAFF
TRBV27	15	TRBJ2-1	CASSPMDPSYNEQFF